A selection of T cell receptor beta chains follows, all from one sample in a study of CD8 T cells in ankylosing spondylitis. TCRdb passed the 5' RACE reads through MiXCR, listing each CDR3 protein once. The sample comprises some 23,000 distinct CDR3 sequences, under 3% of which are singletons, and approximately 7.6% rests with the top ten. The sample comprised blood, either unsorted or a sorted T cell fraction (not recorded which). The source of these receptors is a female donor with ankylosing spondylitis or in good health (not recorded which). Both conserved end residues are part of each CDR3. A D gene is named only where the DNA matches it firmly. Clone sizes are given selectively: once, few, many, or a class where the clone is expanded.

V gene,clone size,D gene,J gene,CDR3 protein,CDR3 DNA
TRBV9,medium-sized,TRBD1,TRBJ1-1,CASSPGGLGTEAFF,TGTGCCAGCAGCCCAGGGGGCCTGGGCACTGAAGCTTTCTTT
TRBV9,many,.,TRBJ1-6,CASSVGPGVYNSPLHF,TGTGCCAGCAGCGTAGGGCCCGGAGTTTATAATTCACCCCTCCACTTT
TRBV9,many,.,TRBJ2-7,CASSSRDGPSYEQYF,TGTGCCAGCAGTTCTCGGGACGGTCCCTCCTACGAGCAGTACTTC
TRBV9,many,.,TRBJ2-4,CASSPLVGGNIQYF,TGTGCCAGCAGCCCCTTGGTAGGGGGAAACATTCAGTACTTC
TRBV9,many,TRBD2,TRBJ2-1,CASSVGSGGPYNEQFF,TGTGCCAGCAGCGTAGGTAGCGGGGGCCCCTACAATGAGCAGTTCTTC
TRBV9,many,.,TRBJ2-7,CASSVGWERLYEQYF,TGTGCCAGCAGCGTAGGGTGGGAGCGACTTTACGAGCAGTACTTC
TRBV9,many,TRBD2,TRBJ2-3,CASSVGASGRFTSTDTQYF,TGTGCCAGCAGCGTAGGAGCTAGCGGGAGGTTTACTAGCACAGATACGCAGTATTTT
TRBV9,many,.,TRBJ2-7,CASSSTGLEQYF,TGTGCCAGCAGCTCAACAGGGTTAGAGCAGTACTTC
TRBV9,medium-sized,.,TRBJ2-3,CASSVTVGTDTQYF,TGTGCCAGCAGCGTAACTGTCGGGACAGATACGCAGTATTTT
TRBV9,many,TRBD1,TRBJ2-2,CASSVRQGVGELFF,TGTGCCAGCAGCGTACGGCAGGGGGTCGGGGAGCTGTTTTTT
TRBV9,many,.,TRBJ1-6,CASSVSGQGSGSPLHF,TGTGCCAGCAGCGTAAGCGGCCAAGGGTCGGGTTCACCCCTCCACTTT
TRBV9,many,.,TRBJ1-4,CASSVGGASTNEKLFF,TGTGCCAGCAGCGTAGGAGGGGCTAGCACTAATGAAAAACTGTTTTTT
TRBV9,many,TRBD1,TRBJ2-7,CASSVEAGGLEYF,TGTGCCAGCAGCGTAGAGGCAGGGGGCCTGGAGTACTTC
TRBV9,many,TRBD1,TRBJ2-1,CASSVQPGTGSVNEQFF,TGTGCCAGCAGCGTCCAACCCGGGACAGGGAGCGTCAATGAGCAGTTCTTC
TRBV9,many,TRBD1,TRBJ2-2,CASSLTGAANTGELFF,TGTGCCAGCAGCCTAACAGGGGCCGCGAACACCGGGGAGCTGTTTTTT
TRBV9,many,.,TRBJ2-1,CASSVDEAGRYNEQFF,TGTGCCAGCAGCGTAGACGAGGCAGGGCGTTACAATGAGCAGTTCTTC
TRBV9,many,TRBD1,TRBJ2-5,CASSVALTGEETQYF,TGTGCCAGCAGCGTAGCTTTGACAGGGGAAGAGACCCAGTACTTC
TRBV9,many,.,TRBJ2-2,CASSATGFANTGELFF,TGTGCCAGCAGTGCAACGGGATTCGCGAACACCGGGGAGCTGTTTTTT
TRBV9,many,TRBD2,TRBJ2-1,CASSKTGTKVYNEQFF,TGTGCCAGCAGCAAAACCGGGACTAAGGTCTACAATGAGCAGTTCTTC
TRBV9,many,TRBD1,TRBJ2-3,CASSVSTGRDTQYF,TGTGCCAGCAGCGTATCGACAGGGCGAGATACGCAGTATTTT
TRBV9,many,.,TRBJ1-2,CASSESGTSYGYTF,TGTGCCAGCAGCGAATCGGGGACGTCCTATGGCTACACCTTC
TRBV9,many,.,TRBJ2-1,CASSVVPSAINEQFF,TGTGCCAGCAGCGTAGTACCTAGCGCTATCAATGAGCAGTTCTTC
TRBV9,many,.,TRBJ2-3,CASSVDTRRGGSTDTQYF,TGTGCCAGCAGCGTAGATACGCGCCGTGGGGGTAGCACAGATACGCAGTATTTT
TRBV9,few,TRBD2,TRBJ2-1,CASGSSGRGGEQFF,TGTGCCAGCGGGTCTAGCGGGAGGGGGGGTGAGCAGTTCTTC
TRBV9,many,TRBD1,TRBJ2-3,CASSTRQGGTDTQYF,TGTGCCAGCAGCACCCGACAGGGGGGCACAGATACGCAGTATTTT
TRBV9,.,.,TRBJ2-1,CASSVVGESSYNEQFF,TGTGCCAGCAGCGTGGTAGGAGAAAGCTCCTACAATGAGCAGTTCTTC
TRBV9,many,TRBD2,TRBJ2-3,CASSATPSGGSDTQYF,TGTGCCAGCAGCGCCACTCCTAGCGGGGGGTCAGATACGCAGTATTTT
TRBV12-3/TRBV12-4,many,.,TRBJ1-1,CASRDRYARTEAFF,TGTGCCAGCAGGGACCGATACGCGAGGACTGAAGCTTTCTTT
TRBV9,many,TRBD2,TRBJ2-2,CASSRGLAGGNTGELFF,TGTGCCAGCAGCCGGGGACTAGCGGGAGGGAACACCGGGGAGCTGTTTTTT
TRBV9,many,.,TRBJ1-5,CASSVDTKGSAQHF,TGTGCCAGCAGCGTTGACACGAAGGGATCGGCCCAGCATTTT
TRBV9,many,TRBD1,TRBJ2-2,CASSVEHRGRLAAGELFF,TGTGCCAGCAGCGTAGAACACAGGGGGCGGCTGGCAGCCGGGGAGCTGTTTTTT
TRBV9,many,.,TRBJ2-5,CASSVGPSGETQYF,TGTGCCAGCAGCGTAGGCCCGTCCGGGGAGACCCAGTACTTC
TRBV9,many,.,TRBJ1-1,CASSVAPGAQAAIEAFF,TGTGCCAGCAGCGTAGCCCCAGGGGCCCAGGCGGCTATTGAAGCTTTCTTT
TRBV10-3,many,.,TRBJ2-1,CAMISRASYNEQFF,TGTGCCATGATCTCCAGGGCATCCTACAATGAGCAGTTCTTC
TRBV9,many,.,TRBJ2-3,CASSPIISDTQYF,TGTGCCAGCAGCCCCATTATTTCAGATACGCAGTATTTT
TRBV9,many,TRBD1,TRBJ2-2,CASSAGTGGTGELFF,TGTGCCAGCAGCGCCGGGACAGGTGGCACCGGGGAGCTGTTTTTT
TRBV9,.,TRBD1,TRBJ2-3,CASSDRQGGTDTQYF,TGTGCCAGCAGCGACCGACAGGGAGGCACAGATACGCAGTATTTT
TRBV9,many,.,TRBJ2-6,CASSVQGGGYGANVLTF,TGTGCCAGCAGCGTCCAGGGGGGCGGTTATGGGGCCAACGTCCTGACTTTC
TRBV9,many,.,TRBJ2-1,CASSAPLGRGSYNEQFF,TGTGCCAGCAGCGCCCCTTTGGGGAGAGGTTCCTACAATGAGCAGTTCTTC
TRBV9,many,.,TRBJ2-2,CASSPGGRGTGELFF,TGTGCCAGCAGCCCAGGGGGGAGAGGTACCGGGGAGCTGTTTTTT
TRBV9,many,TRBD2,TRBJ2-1,CASSPLAGGFNEQFF,TGTGCCAGCAGCCCACTAGCGGGAGGTTTCAATGAGCAGTTCTTC
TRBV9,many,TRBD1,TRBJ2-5,CASSVTPGQGGETQYF,TGTGCCAGCAGCGTAACCCCGGGACAGGGGGGAGAGACCCAGTACTTC
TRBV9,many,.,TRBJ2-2,CASSVLALNTGELFF,TGTGCCAGCAGCGTACTAGCGTTGAACACCGGGGAGCTGTTTTTT
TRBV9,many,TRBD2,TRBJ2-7,CASSSEKGTSEQYF,TGTGCCAGCAGCTCCGAGAAGGGGACTAGCGAGCAGTACTTC
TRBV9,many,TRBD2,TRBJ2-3,CASSVGTSGFSTDTQYF,TGTGCCAGCAGCGTTGGGACTAGCGGATTTAGCACAGATACGCAGTATTTT
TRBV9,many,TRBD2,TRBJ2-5,CASSTRTSGEETQYF,TGTGCCAGCAGCACCCGGACTAGCGGGGAAGAGACCCAGTACTTC
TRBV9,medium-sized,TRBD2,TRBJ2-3,CASTPRVAGVADTQYF,TGTGCCAGCACCCCCCGGGTAGCGGGAGTCGCAGATACGCAGTATTTT